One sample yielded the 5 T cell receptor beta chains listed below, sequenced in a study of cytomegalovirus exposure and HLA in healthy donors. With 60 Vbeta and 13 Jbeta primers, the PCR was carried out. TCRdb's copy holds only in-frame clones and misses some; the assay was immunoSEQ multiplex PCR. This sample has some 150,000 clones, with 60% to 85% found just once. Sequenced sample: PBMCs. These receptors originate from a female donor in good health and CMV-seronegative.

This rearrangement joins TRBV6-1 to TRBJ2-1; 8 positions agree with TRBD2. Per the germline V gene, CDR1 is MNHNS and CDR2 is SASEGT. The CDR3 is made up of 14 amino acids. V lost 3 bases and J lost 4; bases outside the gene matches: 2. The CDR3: CASSEVAGYNEQFF. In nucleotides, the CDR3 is TGTGCCAGCAGTGAGGTAGCGGGATACAATGAGCAGTTCTTC.

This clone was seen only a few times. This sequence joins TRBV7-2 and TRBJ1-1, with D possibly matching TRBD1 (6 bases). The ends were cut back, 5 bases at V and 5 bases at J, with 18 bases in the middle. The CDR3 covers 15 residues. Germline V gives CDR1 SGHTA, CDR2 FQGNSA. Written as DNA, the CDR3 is TGTGCCAGCAGCCTAGAAGGACAGCGTTGGACTGAAGCTTTCTTT. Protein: CASSLEGQRWTEAFF.

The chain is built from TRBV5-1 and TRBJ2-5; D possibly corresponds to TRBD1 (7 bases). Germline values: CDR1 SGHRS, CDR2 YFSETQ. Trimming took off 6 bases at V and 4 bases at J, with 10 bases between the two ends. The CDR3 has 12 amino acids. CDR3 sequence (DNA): TGCGCCAGCAAGCAGGGGGGAGAGACCCAGTACTTC. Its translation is CASKQGGETQYF.

CDR3 region: CASRDGQYLAGELFF. The DNA of the CDR3 is TGTGCCAGTAGAGATGGACAGTATCTAGCCGGGGAGCTGTTTTTT. V is TRBV19 and J is TRBJ2-2; tentatively, D is TRBD1 (6 bases). Germline loops: CDR1 LNHDA, CDR2 SQIVND (reference sequence). The CDR3 loop spans 15 amino acids. V shed 6 bases and J shed 6 bases, with 17 bases lying between them. The full variable domain, with the rest looked up from reference TRBV19 and TRBJ2-2, is DGGITQSPKYLFRKEGQNVTLSCEQNLNHDAMYWYRQDPGQGLRLIYYSQIVNDFQKGDIAEGYSVSREKKESFPLTVTSAQKNPTAFYLCASRDGQYLAGELFFGEGSRLTVL.

The CDR3 protein is CASSLRLAGFPSYEQYF. Written as DNA, the CDR3 is TGTGCCAGCAGCTTGAGGCTAGCGGGGTTCCCCTCCTACGAGCAGTACTTC. The chain couples TRBV5-4 to TRBJ2-7, with 9 positions matching TRBD2. CDR1 is SGHNT and CDR2 is YYREEE in the germline V gene (reference sequence). This CDR3 comprises 17 residues. Trimming cost V 1 base and J 0 bases; bases outside gene matches: 8.